Listed below are T cell receptor beta chains from one sample, sequenced in a study of shared clonotypes between healthy human individuals. Profiling relied on immunoSEQ multiplex PCR, and the TCRdb table lists in-frame clones only, not all of them. The repertoire holds around 2,000,000 clones, with 90% to 95% as singletons. The sample was naive CD8+ T cells from PBMCs. The receptors were sampled from a man aged 18 to 29 in good health. Some clones in this sample may be carry-over from other donors' samples. CDR3s include the opening cysteine and the closing phenylalanine or tryptophan. D genes are given only for firm matches. The size entry is marked missing in some rows and otherwise reads once, few, many or a size class.

CDR3aa: CSALGGGDVGGELFF
CDR3nt: TGCAGCGCCTTGGGAGGGGGCGATGTGGGCGGGGAGCTGTTTTTT
v_gene: TRBV29-1
d_gene: .
j_gene: TRBJ2-2
abundance: .

CDR3aa: CASSLGGQNTEAFF
CDR3nt: TGTGCCAGCAGTTTAGGGGGACAGAACACTGAAGCTTTCTTT
v_gene: TRBV27
d_gene: .
j_gene: TRBJ1-1
abundance: .

CDR3aa: CSVASGSSYNEQFF
CDR3nt: TGCAGCGTTGCAAGCGGGAGCTCCTACAATGAGCAGTTCTTC
v_gene: TRBV29-1
d_gene: TRBD2
j_gene: TRBJ2-1
abundance: .

CDR3aa: CASSDRTVQYF
CDR3nt: TGTGCCAGCAGTGACCGTACGGTGCAGTACTTC
v_gene: TRBV25-1
d_gene: .
j_gene: TRBJ2-7
abundance: .

CDR3aa: CASSQTGFLLDTQYF
CDR3nt: TGCGCCAGCAGCCAGACAGGGTTTTTGTTGGATACGCAGTATTTT
v_gene: TRBV4-1
d_gene: TRBD1
j_gene: TRBJ2-3
abundance: .

CDR3aa: CASSEASGRVSYNEQFF
CDR3nt: TGTGCCAGCAGTGAAGCGAGCGGGAGGGTCTCCTACAATGAGCAGTTCTTC
v_gene: TRBV2
d_gene: TRBD2
j_gene: TRBJ2-1
abundance: .

CDR3aa: CSVRQGGYNEQFF
CDR3nt: TGCAGCGTTAGACAGGGGGGCTACAATGAGCAGTTCTTC
v_gene: TRBV29-1
d_gene: TRBD1
j_gene: TRBJ2-1
abundance: .

CDR3aa: CASSLVGHRDQETQYF
CDR3nt: TGTGCCAGCAGCTTAGTTGGTCACAGGGACCAAGAGACCCAGTACTTC
v_gene: TRBV7-9
d_gene: .
j_gene: TRBJ2-5
abundance: .

CDR3aa: CASSGRDRVSNEQYF
CDR3nt: TGTGCCAGCAGTGGCCGGGACAGGGTGTCCAACGAGCAGTACTTC
v_gene: TRBV6-1
d_gene: TRBD1
j_gene: TRBJ2-7
abundance: .

CDR3aa: CSVQTGSGEQYF
CDR3nt: TGCAGCGTTCAGACAGGGAGCGGCGAGCAGTACTTC
v_gene: TRBV29-1
d_gene: TRBD1
j_gene: TRBJ2-7
abundance: .

CDR3aa: CASSPLGGTRGRSTEAFF
CDR3nt: TGCGCCAGCAGCCCTCTCGGGGGGACTCGGGGCAGGAGCACTGAAGCTTTCTTT
v_gene: TRBV5-1
d_gene: .
j_gene: TRBJ1-1
abundance: .

CDR3aa: CASSQDREAGYEQYF
CDR3nt: TGCGCCAGCAGCCAAGACCGGGAGGCAGGCTACGAGCAGTACTTC
v_gene: TRBV4-1
d_gene: TRBD2
j_gene: TRBJ2-7
abundance: .

CDR3aa: CASSQSQFTDTQYF
CDR3nt: TGTGCCAGCAGCCAAAGTCAGTTCACAGATACGCAGTATTTT
v_gene: TRBV27
d_gene: .
j_gene: TRBJ2-3
abundance: .

CDR3aa: CASSHLRLAEQFF
CDR3nt: TGTGCCAGCAGCCATCTTAGGTTGGCTGAGCAGTTCTTC
v_gene: TRBV14
d_gene: .
j_gene: TRBJ2-1
abundance: .

CDR3aa: CSVVPEGDGNTIYF
CDR3nt: TGCAGCGTTGTACCCGAGGGGGATGGAAACACCATATATTTT
v_gene: TRBV29-1
d_gene: .
j_gene: TRBJ1-3
abundance: once

CDR3aa: CASSLGIGGYEQYF
CDR3nt: TGTGCCAGCAGCTTAGGTATCGGGGGCTACGAGCAGTACTTC
v_gene: TRBV11-2
d_gene: .
j_gene: TRBJ2-7
abundance: .

CDR3aa: CASSQGNPAWAGGYNYGYTF
CDR3nt: TGTGCCAGCAGCCAAGGCAATCCCGCCTGGGCAGGGGGCTACAACTATGGCTACACCTTC
v_gene: TRBV4-2
d_gene: TRBD1
j_gene: TRBJ1-2
abundance: once

CDR3aa: CASSPTKTRTATSYNEQFF
CDR3nt: TGTGCCAGCAGTCCGACCAAGACCAGGACAGCCACCTCCTACAATGAGCAGTTCTTC
v_gene: TRBV2
d_gene: .
j_gene: TRBJ2-1
abundance: .

CDR3aa: CASSTLDRVNTGELFF
CDR3nt: TGTGCCAGCAGCACCCTGGACAGGGTAAACACCGGGGAGCTGTTTTTT
v_gene: TRBV7-3
d_gene: TRBD1
j_gene: TRBJ2-2
abundance: .

CDR3aa: CASSERGVYEQYF
CDR3nt: TGTGCCAGCAGTGAGCGGGGTGTGTACGAGCAGTACTTC
v_gene: TRBV2
d_gene: .
j_gene: TRBJ2-7
abundance: .

CDR3aa: CASSDVRFQPQHF
CDR3nt: TGTGCCAGCAGTGACGTCAGGTTCCAGCCCCAGCATTTT
v_gene: TRBV2
d_gene: .
j_gene: TRBJ1-5
abundance: .

CDR3aa: CASSSGISGGSYEQYF
CDR3nt: TGTGCCAGCAGCTCTGGGATTAGCGGCGGCTCCTACGAGCAGTACTTC
v_gene: TRBV7-8
d_gene: .
j_gene: TRBJ2-7
abundance: .

CDR3aa: CASSLLVGETYEQYF
CDR3nt: TGTGCCAGCAGCTTATTGGTTGGCGAGACCTACGAGCAGTACTTC
v_gene: TRBV28
d_gene: .
j_gene: TRBJ2-7
abundance: once

CDR3aa: CASTDRMYEQYF
CDR3nt: TGTGCCAGCACGGACAGGATGTACGAGCAGTACTTC
v_gene: TRBV6-6
d_gene: TRBD1
j_gene: TRBJ2-7
abundance: once

CDR3aa: CASSSRDGTSYEQYF
CDR3nt: TGCGCCAGCAGCTCCCGGGACGGGACCTCCTACGAGCAGTACTTC
v_gene: TRBV5-1
d_gene: .
j_gene: TRBJ2-7
abundance: .

CDR3aa: CASSPTGLAGHTDTQYF
CDR3nt: TGTGCCAGTAGCCCAACTGGGCTAGCGGGGCACACAGATACGCAGTATTTT
v_gene: TRBV19
d_gene: TRBD2
j_gene: TRBJ2-3
abundance: .

CDR3aa: CASSFLAGAGEQYF
CDR3nt: TGTGCCAGCAGTTTCCTAGCGGGAGCAGGTGAGCAGTACTTC
v_gene: TRBV27
d_gene: TRBD2
j_gene: TRBJ2-7
abundance: .

CDR3aa: CASSSGWGLAGVDTQYF
CDR3nt: TGTGCCAGCAGCAGTGGTTGGGGACTAGCGGGAGTTGATACGCAGTATTTT
v_gene: TRBV9
d_gene: TRBD2
j_gene: TRBJ2-3
abundance: .

CDR3aa: CASSLRQEVLNQPQHF
CDR3nt: TGTGCCAGCAGCTTAAGACAGGAAGTTTTGAATCAGCCCCAGCATTTT
v_gene: TRBV5-6
d_gene: .
j_gene: TRBJ1-5
abundance: .

CDR3aa: CGTGSHEQYF
CDR3nt: TGTGGGACAGGGTCCCACGAGCAGTACTTC
v_gene: TRBV6-1
d_gene: TRBD1
j_gene: TRBJ2-7
abundance: .

CDR3aa: CASSIFWVTTNEKLFF
CDR3nt: TGTGCCAGTAGTATATTTTGGGTTACAACTAATGAAAAACTGTTTTTT
v_gene: TRBV19
d_gene: .
j_gene: TRBJ1-4
abundance: .